The present entry profiles one T cell receptor (beta chain) with its context. Its target is unknown. Time point meaning: persistent/refractory GD, antithyroid drugs over 5 years with positive TRAb. Preparation of the TCR library used RNA extracted from PBMCs. TCR beta libraries were built with iRepertoire HTBI primers and Arm-PCR of CDR3 regions. MiXCR, applied by TCRdb to the multiplex PCR reads, yields one record per CDR3 protein. The sample includes hundreds of thousands of distinct CDR3 sequences, roughly 20% of them seen just once. The sample belongs to a study of regulatory T cells in long-lasting Graves disease. About the research overall: The study counted Graves' disease as persistent given over 5 years of antithyroid drugs and positive TSH receptor antibodies. Study outcomes and limitations: It was peripheral blood alone, not thyroid tissue, that was studied. New patients shared roughly 1,000 public clonotypes, and persistent patients shared more, with 2,741.

The clonotype was recovered from a female donor with Graves disease. The material sequenced was peripheral blood mononuclear cells (PBMCs), taken when the disease was refractory, from a patient treated with antithyroid drugs.

The CDR3 spells CASSSAMGYEQYF. CDR3 coding DNA: TGTGCCAGCTCATCCGCCATGGGCTACGAGCAGTACTTC. This chain joins TRBV18 and TRBJ2-7; D gene ambiguous. Per the germline V gene, CDR1 is KGHSH and CDR2 is LQKENI. The CDR3 length is 13 residues. With 5 bases removed from V and 3 bases from J, the gap between germline ends came to 11 bases.